The entry that follows covers one T cell receptor beta chain sequence. As originally analysed: By means of reference gene primer amplification, nucleated cell counts were estimated. Here immunoSEQ multiplex PCR was the method, and the copy in TCRdb shows in-frame clones only, minus some. That table is the source of V, J and clone size, and D and trimming were worked out from the DNA. This sample has over 300,000 clones, with approximately 82% found just once. Germline CDR1 is GTSNPN and CDR2 is SVGIG (reference sequence). Trimming took 0 bases from V and 4 from J, leaving 8 bases between them. The CDR3 is 13 residues long. The data are from a study of blood T cell repertoires in COVID-19. Study at large: PBMCs, B-cell-depleted T cells, or T cells provided the cDNA or gDNA that made up the material.

The receptor was derived from a woman aged 45-65 years with acute or convalescent COVID-19. The chain recombines TRBV30 with TRBJ2-3; unclear D gene. Sequencing input: peripheral blood. The CDR3 DNA reads as TGTGCCTGGAGTGTAGAGGCGGCAGATACGCAGTATTTT. Encoded protein: CAWSVEAADTQYF.